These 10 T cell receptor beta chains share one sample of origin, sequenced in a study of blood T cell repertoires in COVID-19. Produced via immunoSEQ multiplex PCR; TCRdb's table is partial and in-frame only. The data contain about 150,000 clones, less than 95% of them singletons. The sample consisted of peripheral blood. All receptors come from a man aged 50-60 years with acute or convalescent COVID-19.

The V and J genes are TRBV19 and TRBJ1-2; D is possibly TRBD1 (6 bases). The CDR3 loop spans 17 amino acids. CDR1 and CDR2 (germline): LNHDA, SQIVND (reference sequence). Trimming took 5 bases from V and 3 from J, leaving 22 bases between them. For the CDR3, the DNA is TGTGCCAGTAGTCCAGGGGAGAGGACCCTAGGAGACTATGGCTACACCTTC. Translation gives CASSPGERTLGDYGYTF.

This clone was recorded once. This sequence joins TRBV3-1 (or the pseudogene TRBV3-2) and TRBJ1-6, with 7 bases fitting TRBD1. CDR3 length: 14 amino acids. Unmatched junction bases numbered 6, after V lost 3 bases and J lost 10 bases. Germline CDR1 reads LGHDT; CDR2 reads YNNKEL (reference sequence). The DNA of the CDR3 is TGTGCCAGCAGCCACGACAGGGAAGGCTCACCCCTCCACTTT. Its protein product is CASSHDREGSPLHF.

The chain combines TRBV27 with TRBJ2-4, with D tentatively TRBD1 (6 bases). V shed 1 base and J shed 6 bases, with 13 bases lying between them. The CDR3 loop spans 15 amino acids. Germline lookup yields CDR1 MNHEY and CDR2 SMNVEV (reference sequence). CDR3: CASSLFPGQINIQYF. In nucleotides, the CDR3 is TGTGCCAGCAGTTTATTTCCCGGACAGATAAACATTCAGTACTTC.

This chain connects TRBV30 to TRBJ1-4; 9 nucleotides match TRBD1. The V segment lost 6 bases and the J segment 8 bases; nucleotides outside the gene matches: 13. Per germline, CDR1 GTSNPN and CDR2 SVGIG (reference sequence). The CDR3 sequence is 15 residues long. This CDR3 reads CACNTQTGGREKLFF. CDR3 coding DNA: TGTGCCTGCAACACGCAGACAGGGGGGAGGGAAAAACTGTTTTTT.

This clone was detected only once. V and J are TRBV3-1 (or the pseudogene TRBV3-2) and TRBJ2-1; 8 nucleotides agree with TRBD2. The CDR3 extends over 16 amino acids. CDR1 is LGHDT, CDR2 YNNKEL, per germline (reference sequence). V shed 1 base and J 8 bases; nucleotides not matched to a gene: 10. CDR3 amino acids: CASSQALKRERDEQFF. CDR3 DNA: TGTGCCAGCAGCCAAGCTTTAAAGCGGGAGAGGGATGAGCAGTTCTTC.

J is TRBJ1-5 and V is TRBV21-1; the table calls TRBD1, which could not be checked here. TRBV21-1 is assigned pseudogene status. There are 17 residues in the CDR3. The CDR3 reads CASSKGEGQGLSQPQHF. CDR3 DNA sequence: TGTGCCAGCAGCAAAGGGGAGGGACAGGGATTAAGTCAGCCCCAGCATTTT.

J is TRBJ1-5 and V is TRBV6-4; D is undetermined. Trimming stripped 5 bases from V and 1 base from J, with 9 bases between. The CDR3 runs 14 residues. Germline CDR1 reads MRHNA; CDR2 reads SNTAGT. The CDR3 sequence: CASSLEVSNQPQHF. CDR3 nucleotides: TGTGCCAGCAGTTTGGAGGTAAGCAATCAGCCCCAGCATTTT.

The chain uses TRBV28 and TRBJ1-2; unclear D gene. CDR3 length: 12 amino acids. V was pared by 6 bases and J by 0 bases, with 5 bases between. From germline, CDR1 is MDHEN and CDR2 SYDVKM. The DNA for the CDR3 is TGTGCCAGCAGGGAGGCTAACTATGGCTACACCTTC. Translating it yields CASREANYGYTF.

The CDR3 here is CASSRGPGNTIYF. DNA of the CDR3: TGTGCCAGCAGCAGGGGTCCTGGAAACACCATATATTTT. The genes are TRBV6-5 and TRBJ1-3, with TRBD1 as a possible D gene (6 bases). V was trimmed by 6 bases and J by 2 bases, leaving 8 bases between them. The CDR3 runs to 13 residues. Germline CDR1 is MNHEY and CDR2 is SVGAGI.

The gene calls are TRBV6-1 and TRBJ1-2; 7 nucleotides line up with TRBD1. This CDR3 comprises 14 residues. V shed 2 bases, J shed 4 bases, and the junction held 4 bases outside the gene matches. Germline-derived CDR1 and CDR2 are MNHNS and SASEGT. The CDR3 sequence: CASSEIDRVYGYTF. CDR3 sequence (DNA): TGTGCCAGCAGTGAAATCGACAGGGTCTATGGCTACACCTTC.